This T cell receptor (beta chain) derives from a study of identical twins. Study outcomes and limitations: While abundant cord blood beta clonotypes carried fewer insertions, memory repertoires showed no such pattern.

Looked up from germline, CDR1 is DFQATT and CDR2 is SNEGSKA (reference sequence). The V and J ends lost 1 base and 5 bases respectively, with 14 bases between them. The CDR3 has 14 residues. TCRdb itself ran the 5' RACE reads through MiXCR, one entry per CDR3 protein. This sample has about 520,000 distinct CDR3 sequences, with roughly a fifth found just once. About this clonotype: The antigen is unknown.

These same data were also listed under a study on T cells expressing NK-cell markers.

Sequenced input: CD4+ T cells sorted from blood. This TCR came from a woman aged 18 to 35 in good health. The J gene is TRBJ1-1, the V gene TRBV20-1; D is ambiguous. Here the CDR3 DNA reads TGCAGTGCTAGAGTACAAGTGACGACTACTGAAGCTTTCTTT. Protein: CSARVQVTTTEAFF.